These 12 T cell receptor beta chains came from one sample sequenced in a study of cytomegalovirus exposure and HLA in healthy donors. The PCR was carried out with 60 Vbeta primers and 13 Jbeta primers. Only in-frame clones appear in the TCRdb table, and some are missing; sequencing was by immunoSEQ multiplex PCR. The data hold more than 100,000 clones, with more than 75% observed a single time. Sequenced: PBMCs. Receptors originate from a woman between 50 and 59 years old in good health and CMV-seropositive.

V usage is TRBV28 and J usage is TRBJ1-2, with TRBD1 identical over 10 bases. The CDR3 spans 14 residues. V lost 5 bases, J lost 9 bases, and 9 bases stayed unmatched. CDR1 and CDR2 from the germline V gene are MDHEN and SYDVKM. In nucleotides, the CDR3 is TGTGCCAGCAGTCCCATCGGGACAGGGGATAGCTACACCTTC. Encoded protein: CASSPIGTGDSYTF.

This sequence joins TRBV30 and TRBJ1-6; D is unclear. V was cut by 5 bases and J by 11 bases, with 19 bases left in between. CDR3 length equals 14 residues. Germline lookup yields CDR1 GTSNPN and CDR2 SVGIG (reference sequence). The CDR3 nucleotides are TGTGCCTGGGCCTTAGGGAGTTCCGGAACACCCCTCCACTTT. It specifies CAWALGSSGTPLHF. Full variable domain (rest looked up from reference TRBV30 and TRBJ1-6): SQTIHQWPATLVQPVGSPLSLECTVEGTSNPNLYWYRQAAGRGLQLLFYSVGIGQISSEVPQNLSASRPQDRQFILSSKKLLLSDSGFYLCAWALGSSGTPLHFGNGTRLTVT.

The chain joins TRBV11-2 to TRBJ2-7; no firm D call. The germline CDR1 and CDR2 sequences are SGHAT and FQNNGV. The CDR3 runs to 14 residues. V dropped 6 bases and J dropped 3 bases, with 15 bases sitting between them. CDR3 sequence: CASRETLGVYEQYF. CDR3 sequence (DNA): TGTGCCAGCAGGGAGACCTTAGGAGTCTACGAGCAGTACTTC.

The CDR3 sequence: CASSLWGQGLSGYTF. Written as DNA, the CDR3 is TGTGCCAGCAGTCTCTGGGGGCAGGGTTTATCTGGCTACACCTTC. V gene TRBV2 combines with J gene TRBJ1-2; tentative D call: TRBD1 (6 bases). This CDR3 comprises 15 residues. Germline loops: CDR1 SNHLY, CDR2 FYNNEI. V lost 5 bases and J lost 7, with 20 bases in between.

This chain uses TRBV13 with TRBJ2-7, with TRBD1 identical over 9 bases. The J segment lost 2 bases and the V segment lost 5 bases, leaving 4 bases of the junction unmatched. Germline V gene lookup returns CDR1 PRHDT and CDR2 FYEKMQ (reference sequence). This CDR3 has 14 residues. The CDR3 DNA reads as TGTGCCAGCAGCCCGGGACAGGGTGCCTACGAGCAGTACTTC. This encodes CASSPGQGAYEQYF.

V is TRBV5-1 and J is TRBJ2-5, with 12 bases aligning to TRBD2. The CDR3 spans 18 residues. The germline V gene encodes CDR1 SGHRS and CDR2 YFSETQ. Trimming at V came to 0 bases and at J to 2 bases, leaving 8 bases not matched to a gene. CDR3: CASSLGVSTSGGQETQYF. DNA for the CDR3: TGCGCCAGCAGCTTGGGGGTTTCCACTAGCGGGGGGCAAGAGACCCAGTACTTC.

J is TRBJ2-1 and V is TRBV2, with 8 bases aligning to TRBD2. Looked up from germline, CDR1 is SNHLY and CDR2 is FYNNEI. The V gene end was trimmed by 6 bases and the J gene end by 7 bases; junction bases not matched to a gene: 5. The CDR3 length is 13 residues. DNA for the CDR3: TGTGCCAGCAGGCTGACTAGCGTGAATGAGCAGTTCTTC. Translated: CASRLTSVNEQFF.

The genes are TRBV10-3 and TRBJ1-6; 7 positions agree with TRBD1. There are 14 residues in the CDR3. Germline V gene lookup returns CDR1 ENHRY and CDR2 SYGVKD. The ends lost 6 bases at V and 10 bases at J; junction bases unmatched: 9. For the CDR3, the DNA is TGTGCCATCAGACAGGGGAGTGTTGAATCACCCCTCCACTTT. It encodes CAIRQGSVESPLHF.

The chain has TRBV7-9 and TRBJ2-3; 14 positions match TRBD2. Trimming removed 1 base from V and 6 bases from J; junction bases left unmatched: 6. Germline V gene sequence: CDR1 SEHNR, CDR2 FQNEAQ (reference sequence). This CDR3 region has 17 residues. The CDR3 protein is CASSLVTSGGGGDTQYF. The CDR3 DNA follows: TGTGCCAGCAGCTTAGTGACTAGCGGGGGGGGCGGGGATACGCAGTATTTT.

J is TRBJ2-1 and V is TRBV7-3; possible D gene TRBD2, 7 bases. CDR1 is SGHTA and CDR2 is FQGTGA in the germline V gene. With 0 bases removed from V and 6 bases from J, the gap between germline ends came to 18 bases. This CDR3 spans 17 amino acids. CDR3 sequence reads: CASSLTGGGRAGNEQFF. The CDR3 nucleotides read TGTGCCAGCAGCTTAACGGGAGGGGGGAGAGCTGGCAATGAGCAGTTCTTC. The entire variable domain, with the rest obtained from reference TRBV7-3 and TRBJ2-1, is as follows: GAGVSQTPSNKVTEKGKYVELRCDPISGHTALYWYRQSLGQGPEFLIYFQGTGAADDSGLPNDRFFAVRPEGSVSTLKIQRTERGDSAVYLCASSLTGGGRAGNEQFFGPGTRLTVL.

The CDR3 DNA follows: TGTGCCAGCGGTCGGCAGGGAACGAACACTGAAGCTTTCTTT. This codes for CASGRQGTNTEAFF. V usage is TRBV6-1 and J usage is TRBJ1-1, with D maybe TRBD1 (5 bases). From germline, CDR1 is MNHNS and CDR2 SASEGT. Trimming cost V 8 bases and J 1 base, with 14 bases left between them. The CDR3 has 14 amino acids.

The chain carries TRBV13 and TRBJ2-1, with 7 bases aligning to TRBD2. Losses at the gene ends were 3 bases for V and 4 bases for J; bases not matched to a gene: 6. CDR3 length: 15 amino acids. CDR1 PRHDT and CDR2 FYEKMQ come from the germline V gene (reference sequence). CDR3 sequence: CASSLGLTTYNEQFF. The CDR3 region has the DNA TGTGCCAGCAGCTTGGGACTAACCACTTACAATGAGCAGTTCTTC.